The 6 T cell receptor beta chains presented below share a single source sample, sequenced in a study of Graves' ophthalmopathy and Graves' hyperthyroidism. RNA transcripts were the template, and TCR beta CDR3 regions were amplified from them. After a first-round RT-PCR with HTBI primers, a second-round multiplex PCR was run. TCRdb processed the multiplex PCR reads anew with MiXCR; each CDR3 protein has one entry. Seen here are almost 400,000 distinct CDR3 sequences, about a sixth observed once, and the top ten hold 1.6%. The sequenced sample was peripheral blood. These receptors came from a woman between 18 and 30 years old with Graves' ophthalmopathy.

At least ten counts were recorded for this clonotype. The chain employs TRBV28 and TRBJ2-2; D uncertain. CDR1 and CDR2 (germline): MDHEN, SYDVKM. There are 13 residues in the CDR3. With 6 bases removed from V and 4 bases from J, the gap between germline ends came to 9 bases. CDR3 nucleotides: TGTGCCAGCAGCCCTGACTTCACCGGGGAGCTGTTTTTT. This translates into CASSPDFTGELFF.

This clonotype was counted many times. The chain links TRBV6-5 to TRBJ2-2; 10 nucleotides match TRBD1. With V trimmed by 0 bases and J by 5 bases, 0 bases remained unmatched. This CDR3 is built from 15 residues. Germline loops: CDR1 MNHEY, CDR2 SVGAGI. In DNA, the CDR3 is TGTGCCAGCAGTTACTCGGGACAGGGGACCGGGGAGCTGTTTTTT. Encoded protein: CASSYSGQGTGELFF.

This clonotype was counted ten times or more. CDR3 sequence: CASSGTGLAAYTGELFF. DNA for the CDR3: TGTGCCAGCAGCGGAACCGGACTAGCGGCCTACACCGGGGAGCTGTTTTTT. The V and J genes are TRBV9 and TRBJ2-2; 10 positions agree with TRBD2. Germline V CDR1 and CDR2: SGDLS, YYNGEE. The CDR3 consists of 17 residues. The V and J ends lost 3 bases and 3 bases, in that order; junction bases with no gene match: 8.

This clonotype was seen many times. A read error may account for a junction end that differs from germline. CDR3 residues: CARDRSSYSEQFF. For the CDR3, the DNA is TGTGCCCGTGACCGAAGCTCCTACAGTGAGCAGTTCTTC. The chain employs TRBV30 and TRBJ2-1, with D unclear. In germline, CDR1 is GTSNPN, CDR2 SVGIG (reference sequence). This CDR3 spans 13 amino acids. Full variable domain (outside the CDR3, taken from reference TRBV30 and TRBJ2-1): SQTIHQWPATLVQPVGSPLSLECTVEGTSNPNLYWYRQAAGRGLQLLFYSVGIGQISSEVPQNLSASRPQDRQFILSSKKLLLSDSGFYLCARDRSSYSEQFFGPGTRLTVL.

This clonotype was seen at least ten times. The chain uses TRBV28 and TRBJ2-7; 8 bases align to TRBD1. The V segment lost 5 bases and the J segment 5 bases; nucleotides outside the gene matches: 14. CDR3 length: 16 residues. Germline V CDR1 and CDR2: MDHEN, SYDVKM. The CDR3 sequence is CASSPYGQGTSHEQYF. CDR3 DNA: TGTGCCAGCAGTCCTTACGGACAGGGAACTTCCCACGAGCAGTACTTC.

This clonotype was seen a few times. J is TRBJ1-5 and V is TRBV20-1; D not resolved. Trimming removed 0 bases at V and 7 bases at J, with 13 bases between. The CDR3 loop spans 14 amino acids. In germline, CDR1 is DFQATT, CDR2 SNEGSKA (reference sequence). The CDR3 loop is CSARDGGRRQPQHF. The CDR3 coding sequence is TGCAGTGCTAGAGATGGTGGGCGACGGCAGCCCCAGCATTTT.